The 32 T cell receptor beta chains reported below all come from one sample, sequenced in a study of blood T cells in healthy people across ages. Primers used in a second PCR of roughly 6 to 11 cycles were a sample-barcoded 5' primer and a J-beta primer mix. One entry per CDR3 protein, called by TCRdb with MiXCR from the 5' RACE reads. The sample contains about 640,000 distinct CDR3 sequences, 58% of which appear only once. Specimen: blood. The source is a man aged 55 to 70 in good health.

The sample holds a few counts of this clonotype. This chain links TRBV9 with TRBJ2-7; maybe TRBD1 (5 bases). The V end was cut by 3 bases, the J end by 7 bases, with 23 bases between. CDR3 length equals 16 residues. Germline V CDR1 and CDR2: SGDLS, YYNGEE. CDR3 sequence reads: CASSADIGSGRPEQYF. The CDR3 coding sequence is TGTGCCAGCAGCGCGGACATAGGGTCCGGAAGGCCGGAGCAGTACTTC.

The CDR3 here is CSAPGRGLYYQETQYF. The CDR3 DNA follows: TGCAGTGCTCCGGGTCGGGGACTATATTACCAAGAGACCCAGTACTTC. The J gene is TRBJ2-5, the V gene TRBV20-1; 7 bases line up with TRBD2. The CDR3 consists of 16 residues. Germline lookup yields CDR1 DFQATT and CDR2 SNEGSKA (reference sequence). The junction had 12 bases not matched to a gene; V was cut back by 5 bases and J by 0 bases.

A single count supports this clonotype. This sequence joins TRBV28 and TRBJ2-3, with D unresolved. Germline lookup yields CDR1 MDHEN and CDR2 SYDVKM. V lost 3 bases and J 10 bases, leaving 20 bases between the germline ends. The CDR3 spans 15 residues. CDR3 loop: CASSLTLPAQISQYF. In nucleotides, the CDR3 is TGTGCCAGCAGTTTGACCCTCCCTGCACAGATATCGCAGTATTTT.

V and J are TRBV10-3 and TRBJ2-1, with D perhaps being TRBD1 or TRBD2 (6 bases each). CDR1 is ENHRY, CDR2 SYGVKD, per germline. The V gene lost 8 bases and the J gene lost 9 bases, with 14 bases spanning the gap. The CDR3 runs 12 residues. CDR3 region: CAIGGQNTEQFF. Here the CDR3 DNA reads TGTGCCATCGGGGGGCAAAACACTGAGCAGTTCTTC.

Written as DNA, the CDR3 is TGTGCCAGCTCACCCGACAGGGGTAGGCGGAATTCACCCCTCCACTTT. It encodes CASSPDRGRRNSPLHF. The chain uses TRBV18 and TRBJ1-6; 8 nucleotides line up with TRBD1. The CDR3 is made up of 16 amino acids. Per germline, CDR1 KGHSH and CDR2 LQKENI. V dropped 3 bases and J dropped 7; count of bases not matched to a gene: 8. Together with reference TRBV18 and TRBJ1-6, the CDR3 gives the full variable domain: NAGVMQNPRHLVRRRGQEARLRCSPMKGHSHVYWYRQLPEEGLKFMVYLQKENIIDESGMPKERFSAEFPKEGPSILRIQQVVRGDSAAYFCASSPDRGRRNSPLHFGNGTRLTVT.

The chain combines TRBV19 with TRBJ2-1; the D gene is possibly TRBD1 (5 bases). From germline, CDR1 is LNHDA and CDR2 SQIVND (reference sequence). The CDR3 sequence is 15 residues long. V lost 6 bases to trimming and J lost 8 bases, with 20 bases between them. The DNA for the CDR3 is TGTGCCAGTAGGTCCGTAGGAGCCAGGGTTTATGAGCAGTTCTTC. Protein product: CASRSVGARVYEQFF.

V usage is TRBV4-2 and J usage is TRBJ2-3, with a tentative D call TRBD2 (5 bases). Trimming cost V 0 bases and J 5 bases, with 15 bases left between them. CDR3 length equals 16 residues. Germline V CDR1 and CDR2: LGHNA, YNFKEQ. CDR3 sequence (DNA): TGTGCCAGCAGCCAAGATCTTCGGACGAGGGAAGATACGCAGTATTTT. Protein product: CASSQDLRTREDTQYF.

Concerning this clonotype itself: This may be a read error, as it is one base from a much larger clone. The chain couples TRBV28 to TRBJ2-5; no definite D call. The V gene lost 5 bases and the J gene lost 11 bases, with 18 bases spanning the gap. Germline V gene lookup returns CDR1 MDHEN and CDR2 SYDVKM. CDR3 size: 13 residues. CDR3 in DNA: TGTGCCAGCAGTGTAAGCCAAAACAATGAGCAGTACTTC. Protein: CASSVSQNNEQYF.

V is TRBV20-1 and J is TRBJ2-3, with 8 bases that match TRBD1. Losses at the gene ends were 2 bases for V and 2 bases for J; bases not matched to a gene: 18. This CDR3 comprises 19 residues. Germline V gene data show CDR1 as DFQATT and CDR2 as SNEGSKA (reference sequence). The CDR3 sequence is CSARPNPGQATAFTDTQYF. Written as DNA, the CDR3 is TGCAGTGCTAGACCCAACCCGGGACAGGCTACCGCCTTCACAGATACGCAGTATTTT.

This clonotype was seen more than once but under ten times. The chain recombines TRBV20-1 with TRBJ2-3; TRBD2 agrees at 9 bases. The CDR3 length is 16 residues. V was pared by 5 bases and J by 4 bases, with 13 bases of the junction left unmatched. Germline CDR1 and CDR2: DFQATT and SNEGSKA (reference sequence). Here the CDR3 reads CSAGQSGTSIADTQYF. Written as DNA, the CDR3 is TGCAGTGCTGGGCAATCCGGGACTAGCATCGCAGATACGCAGTATTTT.

The chain recombines TRBV18 with TRBJ1-2, with a weak D call TRBD1 (6 bases). The germline gives CDR1 KGHSH, CDR2 LQKENI. The CDR3 extends over 16 amino acids. The ends were cut back, 0 bases at V and 0 bases at J, with 11 bases in the middle. In DNA, the CDR3 is TGTGCCAGCTCACCACCTCCGGGACAAGCTAACTATGGCTACACCTTC. Amino acids: CASSPPPGQANYGYTF. Combining the CDR3 with reference TRBV18 and TRBJ1-2 gives the whole variable domain NAGVMQNPRHLVRRRGQEARLRCSPMKGHSHVYWYRQLPEEGLKFMVYLQKENIIDESGMPKERFSAEFPKEGPSILRIQQVVRGDSAAYFCASSPPPGQANYGYTFGSGTRLTVV.

The V call is TRBV7-2, the J call TRBJ2-3; D gene unclear. The CDR3 loop spans 13 amino acids. The V end was cut by 0 bases, the J end by 11 bases, with 12 bases between. Germline V lookup: CDR1 SGHTA, CDR2 FQGNSA. CDR3 region: CASSLAKRGQQYF. The CDR3 nucleotides read TGTGCCAGCAGCTTAGCGAAACGTGGGCAGCAGTATTTT.

This clonotype showed up many times. The genes are TRBV3-1 and TRBJ2-7; 7 bases match TRBD1. Germline loops: CDR1 LGHDT, CDR2 YNNKEL (reference sequence). Trimming cost V 2 bases and J 0 bases; bases outside gene matches: 4. CDR3 size: 15 residues. The CDR3 sequence: CASSQRGQNSYEQYF. The CDR3 region has the DNA TGTGCCAGCAGCCAAAGGGGACAGAACTCCTACGAGCAGTACTTC.

This clonotype was seen more than once but under ten times. The chain is built from TRBV10-3 and TRBJ2-6; D is undetermined. V lost 11 bases to trimming and J lost 3 bases, with 11 bases between them. Germline loops: CDR1 ENHRY, CDR2 SYGVKD. The length of the CDR3 is 13 residues. For the CDR3, the DNA is TGTGCCGTCCGGGTTGGTGGGGCCAACGTCCTGACTTTC. Residues: CAVRVGGANVLTF.

The rearrangement links TRBV5-1 to TRBJ2-7; unclear D gene. Germline V gene lookup returns CDR1 SGHRS and CDR2 YFSETQ. CDR3 size: 14 residues. V lost 4 bases, J lost 2 bases, and 13 bases lay in between. The DNA for the CDR3 is TGCGCCAGCAGCCTGGAAGGGAAAGCCTACGAGCAGTACTTC. Its translation is CASSLEGKAYEQYF.

The chain links TRBV7-2 to TRBJ2-3; weak D call: TRBD2 (6 bases). Trimming pared 5 bases from V and 0 bases from J, leaving 12 bases between. The CDR3 is made up of 15 amino acids. Per the germline V gene, CDR1 is SGHTA and CDR2 is FQGNSA. The DNA for the CDR3 is TGTGCCAGCAGCCCTATAGCGGCTAGCACAGATACGCAGTATTTT. Translation: CASSPIAASTDTQYF.

The CDR3 reads CASSPLMGQVSEQFF. CDR3 bases: TGTGCCAGCAGCCCGCTTATGGGACAGGTTAGTGAGCAGTTCTTC. The chain recombines TRBV14 with TRBJ2-1, with 8 nucleotides matching TRBD1. CDR1 and CDR2 (germline): SGHDN, FVKESK. Losses at the gene ends were 4 bases for V and 9 bases for J; bases not matched to a gene: 11. The CDR3 loop spans 15 amino acids.

This clonotype was counted only a few times. The gene calls are TRBV12-3 or TRBV12-4 and TRBJ2-7, with D possibly TRBD1 on 6 matching bases. The CDR3 loop spans 13 amino acids. V lost 5 bases and J 4 bases, leaving 12 bases between the germline ends. The CDR3 DNA reads TGTGCCAGCAGTGTGGACAGTAAATACGAGCAGTACTTC. Translated, it gives CASSVDSKYEQYF.

The chain combines TRBV5-1 with TRBJ2-2; maybe TRBD1 (5 bases). V was clipped by 0 bases and J by 4 bases, with 13 bases between them. The germline V gene encodes CDR1 SGHRS and CDR2 YFSETQ. The CDR3 sequence is 16 residues long. CDR3 DNA sequence: TGCGCCAGCAGCTTGGGTTCTACAGGAATCACCGGGGAGCTGTTTTTT. This translates into CASSLGSTGITGELFF. Drawing the rest from reference TRBV5-1 and TRBJ2-2, the complete variable domain is KAGVTQTPRYLIKTRGQQVTLSCSPISGHRSVSWYQQTPGQGLQFLFEYFSETQRNKGNFPGRFSGRQFSNSRSEMNVSTLELGDSALYLCASSLGSTGITGELFFGEGSRLTVL.

The chain links TRBV27 to TRBJ2-1, with D perhaps TRBD1 (6 bases). The CDR3 has 14 residues. The germline gives CDR1 MNHEY, CDR2 SMNVEV (reference sequence). The V end was cut by 5 bases, the J end by 10 bases, with 18 bases between. DNA for the CDR3: TGTGCCAGCAGTCGGAAGACAGGCTCCTACGAGCAGTTCTTC. This translates into CASSRKTGSYEQFF.

CDR3 DNA: TGCAGTGCTAGAGGAAGGGTGGCAGGGGGCCATAGAACTGAAGCTTTCTTT. It specifies CSARGRVAGGHRTEAFF. The chain carries TRBV20-1 and TRBJ1-1; 8 bases are shared with TRBD1. The CDR3 consists of 17 residues. V shed 1 base and J 5 bases; nucleotides not matched to a gene: 15. The germline CDR1 and CDR2 sequences are DFQATT and SNEGSKA (reference sequence).

The chain links TRBV20-1 to TRBJ1-2; D uncertain. This CDR3 has 14 residues. V was cut by 0 bases and J by 4 bases, with 12 bases left in between. Germline V gene lookup returns CDR1 DFQATT and CDR2 SNEGSKA (reference sequence). In DNA form, the CDR3 reads TGCAGTGCTAGAGATGTCAGCGCGGGCTATGGCTACACCTTC. This codes for CSARDVSAGYGYTF.

The rearrangement uses TRBV5-1 and TRBJ1-2, with no clear D. This CDR3 has 15 amino acids. V was trimmed by 0 bases and J by 4 bases, leaving 13 bases between them. The germline V gene encodes CDR1 SGHRS and CDR2 YFSETQ. Written as DNA, the CDR3 is TGCGCCAGCAGCTTGGCCGGGGTACCGTCCTATGGCTACACCTTC. Translating it yields CASSLAGVPSYGYTF. The full variable domain, rest sourced from reference TRBV5-1 and TRBJ1-2, is KAGVTQTPRYLIKTRGQQVTLSCSPISGHRSVSWYQQTPGQGLQFLFEYFSETQRNKGNFPGRFSGRQFSNSRSEMNVSTLELGDSALYLCASSLAGVPSYGYTFGSGTRLTVV.

The chain recombines TRBV5-1 with TRBJ2-3; 7 bases are shared with TRBD1. V was clipped by 6 bases and J by 1 base; unmatched bases: 8. This CDR3 region has 15 residues. Germline CDR1 and CDR2: SGHRS and YFSETQ. This CDR3 is CASTIRDSRTDTQYF. The CDR3 DNA reads as TGCGCCAGCACGATCCGGGACAGTCGCACAGATACGCAGTATTTT.

CDR3 in amino acids: CASSLVQGYSPLHF. The CDR3 DNA reads as TGTGCCAGCAGCTTGGTACAGGGTTATTCACCCCTCCACTTT. The chain couples TRBV5-6 to TRBJ1-6; D may be TRBD1 (6 bases). Trimming left V 0 bases short and J 8 bases short, with 9 bases between. This CDR3 is 14 amino acids long. In germline, CDR1 is SGHDT, CDR2 YYEEEE.

The table lists this clonotype with a count of one. This sequence joins TRBV5-1 and TRBJ1-1; no clear D. Trimming cost V 0 bases and J 0 bases, with 9 bases left between them. This CDR3 comprises 15 residues. CDR1 is SGHRS and CDR2 is YFSETQ in the germline V gene. The CDR3 bases are TGCGCCAGCAGCTTGGGAAGACTGGTGAACACTGAAGCTTTCTTT. It codes for CASSLGRLVNTEAFF.

The chain recombines TRBV10-3 with TRBJ2-3; no firm D call. V was pared by 4 bases and J by 2 bases, with 7 bases between. Germline V lookup: CDR1 ENHRY, CDR2 SYGVKD. This CDR3 spans 13 amino acids. CDR3 residues: CAISGSHTDTQYF. Written as DNA, the CDR3 is TGTGCCATCAGTGGTTCCCACACAGATACGCAGTATTTT.

The V and J genes are TRBV12-3 or TRBV12-4 and TRBJ2-4; TRBD2 aligns across 8 bases. The better agreement between TRBJ2-7 and the DNA end casts doubt on the J call. This CDR3 has 15 amino acids. The CDR3 loop reads CASTKAGEVSYEQYF. The CDR3 coding sequence is TGTGCCAGCACCAAAGCGGGGGAGGTCTCCTACGAGCAGTACTTC.

The J gene is TRBJ2-5, the V gene TRBV19, with 7 bases aligning to TRBD2. This CDR3 has 13 amino acids. Germline V gene sequence: CDR1 LNHDA, CDR2 SQIVND (reference sequence). V shed 3 bases and J 5 bases; nucleotides not matched to a gene: 3. The CDR3 DNA is TGTGCCAGTAGTATCACCGGGGGGGAGACCCAGTACTTC. This gives the protein CASSITGGETQYF. Supplemented by reference TRBV19 and TRBJ2-5, the full variable domain reads DGGITQSPKYLFRKEGQNVTLSCEQNLNHDAMYWYRQDPGQGLRLIYYSQIVNDFQKGDIAEGYSVSREKKESFPLTVTSAQKNPTAFYLCASSITGGETQYFGPGTRLLVL.

This rearrangement joins TRBV20-1 to TRBJ1-2; 9 positions match TRBD1. The CDR3 spans 14 residues. Germline values: CDR1 DFQATT, CDR2 SNEGSKA (reference sequence). After removal of 2 bases from V and 6 bases from J, the junction contained 7 bases not matched to a gene. The CDR3 nucleotides read TGCAGTGCTAGACCAGGACAGGGGATACATGGCTACACCTTC. It specifies CSARPGQGIHGYTF.

The rearrangement uses TRBV7-9 and TRBJ1-5, with D tentatively TRBD1 (5 bases). CDR1 is SEHNR, CDR2 FQNEAQ, per germline (reference sequence). This CDR3 is 14 amino acids long. Deletions cut 8 bases from V and 3 bases from J, with 14 bases between. CDR3 DNA sequence: TGTGCCAGCTTCCAGGGCAGGGACAATCAGCCCCAGCATTTT. This encodes CASFQGRDNQPQHF. The full variable domain, in which reference TRBV7-9 and TRBJ1-5 provide the parts outside the CDR3, is DTGVSQNPRHKITKRGQNVTFRCDPISEHNRLYWYRQTLGQGPEFLTYFQNEAQLEKSRLLSDRFSAERPKGSFSTLEIQRTEQGDSAMYLCASFQGRDNQPQHFGDGTRLSIL.

The rearrangement joins TRBV20-1 to TRBJ2-1; 11 nucleotides align to TRBD2. The DNA matches TRBJ2-7 better at its end, which makes the J call doubtful. Per germline, CDR1 DFQATT and CDR2 SNEGSKA (reference sequence). The CDR3 is 17 amino acids. The CDR3 is CSARSPGLAVSYNEQYF. The CDR3 DNA reads as TGCAGTGCTAGATCCCCGGGACTAGCGGTTTCCTACAATGAGCAGTACTTC.